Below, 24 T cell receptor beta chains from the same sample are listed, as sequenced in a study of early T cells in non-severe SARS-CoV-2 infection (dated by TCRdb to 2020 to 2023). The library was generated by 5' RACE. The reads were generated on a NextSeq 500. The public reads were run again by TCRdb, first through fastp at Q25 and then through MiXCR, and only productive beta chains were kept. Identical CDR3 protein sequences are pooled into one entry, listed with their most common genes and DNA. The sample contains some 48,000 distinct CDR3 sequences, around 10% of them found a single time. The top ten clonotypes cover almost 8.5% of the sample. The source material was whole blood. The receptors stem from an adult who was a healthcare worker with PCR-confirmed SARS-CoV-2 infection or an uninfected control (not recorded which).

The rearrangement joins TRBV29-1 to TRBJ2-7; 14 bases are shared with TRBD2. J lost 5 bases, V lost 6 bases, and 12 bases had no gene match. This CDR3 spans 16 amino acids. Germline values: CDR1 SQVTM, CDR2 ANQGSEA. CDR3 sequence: CSVTGETSGRANEQYF. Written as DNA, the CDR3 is TGCAGCGTGACAGGGGAGACTAGCGGGAGGGCTAACGAGCAGTACTTC.

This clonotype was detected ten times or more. The CDR3 DNA is TGTGCCAGCAGCCCCGACGGGAGTACTGAAGCTTTCTTT. As protein: CASSPDGSTEAFF. The J gene is TRBJ1-1, the V gene TRBV7-8; D ambiguous. Between the trimmed V and J ends, which lost 5 bases and 5 bases, there was a span of 12 bases. CDR1 is SGHVS, CDR2 FQNEAQ, per germline. CDR3 length: 13 residues. Looking up the rest from reference TRBV7-8 and TRBJ1-1 gives the full variable domain: GAGVSQSPRYKVAKRGQDVALRCDPISGHVSLFWYQQALGQGPEFLTYFQNEAQLDKSGLPSDRFFAERPEGSVSTLKIQRTQQEDSAVYLCASSPDGSTEAFFGQGTRLTVV.

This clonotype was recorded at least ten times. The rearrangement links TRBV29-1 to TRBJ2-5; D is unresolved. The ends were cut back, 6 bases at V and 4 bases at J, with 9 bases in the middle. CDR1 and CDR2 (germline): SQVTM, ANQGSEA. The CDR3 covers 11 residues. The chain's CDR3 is CSVRSPETQYF. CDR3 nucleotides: TGCAGCGTGCGTAGTCCAGAGACCCAGTACTTC.

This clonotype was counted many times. CDR3 protein: CASSGGTSGQTDTQYF. In nucleotides, the CDR3 is TGCGCCAGCAGCGGCGGGACTAGCGGCCAGACAGATACGCAGTATTTT. The chain employs TRBV5-1 and TRBJ2-3, with TRBD2 matching over 11 bases. The CDR3 sequence is 16 residues long. The germline gives CDR1 SGHRS, CDR2 YFSETQ. The V and J ends lost 4 bases and 3 bases, in that order; junction bases with no gene match: 7.

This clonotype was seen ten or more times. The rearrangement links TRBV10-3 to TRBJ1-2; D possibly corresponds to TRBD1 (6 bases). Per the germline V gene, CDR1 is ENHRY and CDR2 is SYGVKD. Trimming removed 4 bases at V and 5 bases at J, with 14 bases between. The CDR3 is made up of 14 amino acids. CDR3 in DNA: TGTGCCATCAGTGGATCAGGGGAAGTGTATGGCTACACCTTC. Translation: CAISGSGEVYGYTF.

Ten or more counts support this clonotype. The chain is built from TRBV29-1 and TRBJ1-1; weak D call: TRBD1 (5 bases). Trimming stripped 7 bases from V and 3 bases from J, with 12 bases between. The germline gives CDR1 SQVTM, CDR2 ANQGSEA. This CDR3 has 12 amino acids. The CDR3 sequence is CSGRDPDTEAFF. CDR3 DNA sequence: TGCAGCGGCCGGGACCCAGACACTGAAGCTTTCTTT.

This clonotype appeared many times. CDR3 amino acids: CSASERESGHSEQFF. The CDR3, as DNA: TGCAGTGCTAGCGAGCGGGAGTCGGGTCATAGTGAGCAGTTCTTC. This rearrangement joins TRBV20-1 to TRBJ2-1, with 8 positions matching TRBD2. V lost 3 bases to trimming and J lost 9 bases; unmatched junction nucleotides: 13. Looked up from germline, CDR1 is DFQATT and CDR2 is SNEGSKA (reference sequence). CDR3 size: 15 residues.

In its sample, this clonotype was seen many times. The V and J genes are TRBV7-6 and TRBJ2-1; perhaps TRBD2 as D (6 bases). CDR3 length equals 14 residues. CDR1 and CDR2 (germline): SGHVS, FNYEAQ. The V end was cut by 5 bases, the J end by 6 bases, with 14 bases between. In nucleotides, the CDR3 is TGTGCCAGCAGCATTGCCGGGACTGGCAATGAGCAGTTCTTC. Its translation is CASSIAGTGNEQFF.

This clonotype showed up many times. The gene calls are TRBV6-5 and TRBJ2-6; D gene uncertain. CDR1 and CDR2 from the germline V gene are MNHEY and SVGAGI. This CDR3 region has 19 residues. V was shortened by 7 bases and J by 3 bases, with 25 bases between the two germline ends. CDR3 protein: CASTSPGLFRPGGANVLTF. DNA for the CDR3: TGTGCCAGCACCTCTCCGGGTCTTTTCCGGCCAGGTGGGGCCAACGTCCTGACTTTC.

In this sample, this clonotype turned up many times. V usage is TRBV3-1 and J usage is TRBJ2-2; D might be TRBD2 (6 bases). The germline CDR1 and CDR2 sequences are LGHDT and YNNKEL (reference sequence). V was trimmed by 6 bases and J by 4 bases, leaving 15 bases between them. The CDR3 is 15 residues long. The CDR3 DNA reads TGTGCCAGCAGAGAGGCGGGACTCTCCACCGGGGAGCTGTTTTTT. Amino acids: CASREAGLSTGELFF.

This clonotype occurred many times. CDR3 region: CASSPRTGLPSNQPQHF. The CDR3 nucleotides read TGTGCCAGTAGTCCCAGGACAGGACTACCCAGCAATCAGCCCCAGCATTTT. This chain uses TRBV19 with TRBJ1-5, with 7 bases lining up with TRBD1. CDR3 length: 17 residues. Losses at the gene ends were 5 bases for V and 1 base for J; bases not matched to a gene: 11. Germline V gene data show CDR1 as LNHDA and CDR2 as SQIVND (reference sequence).

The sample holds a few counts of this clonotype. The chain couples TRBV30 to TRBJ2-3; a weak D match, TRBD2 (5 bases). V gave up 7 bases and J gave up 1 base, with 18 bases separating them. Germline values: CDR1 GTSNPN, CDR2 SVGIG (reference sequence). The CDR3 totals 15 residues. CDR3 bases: TGTGCCTCGATGCTGTGGGAGACGGGCACAGATACGCAGTATTTT. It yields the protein CASMLWETGTDTQYF.

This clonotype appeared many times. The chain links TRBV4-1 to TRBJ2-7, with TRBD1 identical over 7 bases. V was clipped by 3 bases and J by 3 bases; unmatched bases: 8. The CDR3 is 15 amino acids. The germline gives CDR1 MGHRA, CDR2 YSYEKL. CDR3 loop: CASSQGQLSFYEQYF. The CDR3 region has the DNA TGCGCCAGCAGCCAGGGACAGTTAAGTTTCTACGAGCAGTACTTC.

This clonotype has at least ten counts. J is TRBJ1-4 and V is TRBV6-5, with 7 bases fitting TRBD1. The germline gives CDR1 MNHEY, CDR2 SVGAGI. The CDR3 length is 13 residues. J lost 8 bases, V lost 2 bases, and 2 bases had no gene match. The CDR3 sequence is CASSYGTDEKLFF. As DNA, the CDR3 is TGTGCCAGCAGTTACGGGACAGACGAAAAACTGTTTTTT.

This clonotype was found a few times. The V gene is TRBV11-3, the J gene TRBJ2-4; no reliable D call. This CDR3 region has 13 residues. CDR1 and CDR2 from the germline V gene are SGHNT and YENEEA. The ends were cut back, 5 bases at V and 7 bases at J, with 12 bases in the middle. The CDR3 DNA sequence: TGTGCCAGCAGCACGGACGGAACGAACATTCAGTACTTC. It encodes CASSTDGTNIQYF.

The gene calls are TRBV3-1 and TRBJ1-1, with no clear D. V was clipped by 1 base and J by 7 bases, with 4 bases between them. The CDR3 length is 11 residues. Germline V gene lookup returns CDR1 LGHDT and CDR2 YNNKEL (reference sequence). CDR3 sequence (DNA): TGTGCCAGCAGCCAAGCCTTTGAAGCTTTCTTT. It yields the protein CASSQAFEAFF.

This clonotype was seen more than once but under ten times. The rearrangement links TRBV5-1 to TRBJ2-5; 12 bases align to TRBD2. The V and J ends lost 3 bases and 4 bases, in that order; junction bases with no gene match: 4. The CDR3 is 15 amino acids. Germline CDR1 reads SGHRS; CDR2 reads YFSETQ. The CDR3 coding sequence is TGCGCCAGCAGCTCCACTAGCGGGAGGTCAGAGACCCAGTACTTC. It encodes CASSSTSGRSETQYF.

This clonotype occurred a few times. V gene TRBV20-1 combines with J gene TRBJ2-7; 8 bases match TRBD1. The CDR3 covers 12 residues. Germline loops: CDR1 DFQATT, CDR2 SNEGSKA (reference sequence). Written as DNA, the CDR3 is TGCAGGTTAGACAGGGGAAAGTACGAGCAGTACTTC. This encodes CRLDRGKYEQYF.

The CDR3 DNA follows: TGTGCCAGCAAACCCTCCTACAATGAGCAGTTCTTC. Its protein is CASKPSYNEQFF. The rearrangement links TRBV12-3 or TRBV12-4 to TRBJ2-1; no firm D call. With 7 bases removed from V and 0 bases from J, the gap between germline ends came to 4 bases. This CDR3 region has 12 residues.

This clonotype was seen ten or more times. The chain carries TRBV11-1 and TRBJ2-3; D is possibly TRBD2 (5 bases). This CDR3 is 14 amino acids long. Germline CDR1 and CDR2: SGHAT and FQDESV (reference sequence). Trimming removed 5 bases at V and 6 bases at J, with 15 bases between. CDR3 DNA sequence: TGTGCCAGCAGCCGATCTGCACTAGGGGATACGCAGTATTTT. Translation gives CASSRSALGDTQYF.

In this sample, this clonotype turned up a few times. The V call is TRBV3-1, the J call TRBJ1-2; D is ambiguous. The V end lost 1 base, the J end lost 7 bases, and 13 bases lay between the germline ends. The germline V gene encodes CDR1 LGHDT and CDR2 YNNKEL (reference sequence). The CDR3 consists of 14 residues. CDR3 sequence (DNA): TGTGCCAGCAGCCAAGGTCCGGGATCAGGTGGCTACACCTTC. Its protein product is CASSQGPGSGGYTF.

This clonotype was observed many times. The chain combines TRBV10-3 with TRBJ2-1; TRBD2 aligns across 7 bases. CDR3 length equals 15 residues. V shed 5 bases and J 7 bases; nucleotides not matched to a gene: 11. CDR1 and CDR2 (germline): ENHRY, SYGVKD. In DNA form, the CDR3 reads TGTGCCATCAGTCCGCAGAGCGGGGCCGATAATGAGCAGTTCTTC. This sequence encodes CAISPQSGADNEQFF.

Here the CDR3 DNA reads TGTGCCAGCAGCGATAGCGGGAGGTATTCCGGGGAGCTGTTTTTT. This sequence encodes CASSDSGRYSGELFF. The chain joins TRBV6-6 to TRBJ2-2; 10 positions agree with TRBD2. V was clipped by 6 bases and J by 6 bases; unmatched bases: 7. CDR3 length: 15 residues. Looked up from germline, CDR1 is MNHNY and CDR2 is SVGAGI (reference sequence).

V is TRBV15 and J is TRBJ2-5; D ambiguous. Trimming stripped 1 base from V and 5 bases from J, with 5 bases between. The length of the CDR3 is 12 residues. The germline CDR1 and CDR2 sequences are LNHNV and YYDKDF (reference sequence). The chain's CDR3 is CATSRVGETQYF. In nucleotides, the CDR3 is TGTGCCACCAGCAGAGTCGGGGAGACCCAGTACTTC.